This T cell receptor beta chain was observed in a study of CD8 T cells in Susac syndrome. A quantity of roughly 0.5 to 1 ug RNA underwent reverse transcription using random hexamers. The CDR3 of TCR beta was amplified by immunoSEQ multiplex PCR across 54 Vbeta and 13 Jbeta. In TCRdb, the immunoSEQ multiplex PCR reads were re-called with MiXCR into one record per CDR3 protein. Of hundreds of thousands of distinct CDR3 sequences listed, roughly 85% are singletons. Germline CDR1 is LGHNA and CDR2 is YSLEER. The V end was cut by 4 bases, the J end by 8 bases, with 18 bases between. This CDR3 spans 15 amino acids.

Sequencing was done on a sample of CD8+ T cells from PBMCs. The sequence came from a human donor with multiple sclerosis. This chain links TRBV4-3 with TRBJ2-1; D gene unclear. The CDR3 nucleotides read TGCGCCAGCAGCCTTGGATTCCTGGGAAGAGATGAGCAGTTCTTC. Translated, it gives CASSLGFLGRDEQFF.